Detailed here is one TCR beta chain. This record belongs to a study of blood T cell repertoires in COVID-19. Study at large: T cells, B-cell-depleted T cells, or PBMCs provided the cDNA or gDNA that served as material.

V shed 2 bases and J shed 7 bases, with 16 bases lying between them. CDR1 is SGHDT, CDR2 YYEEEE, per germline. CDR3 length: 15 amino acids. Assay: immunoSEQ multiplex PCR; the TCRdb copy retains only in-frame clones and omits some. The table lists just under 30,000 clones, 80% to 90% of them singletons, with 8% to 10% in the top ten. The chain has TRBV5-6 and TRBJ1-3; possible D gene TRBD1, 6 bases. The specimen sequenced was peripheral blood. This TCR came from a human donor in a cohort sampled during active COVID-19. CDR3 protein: CASSLDRIGLNTIYF. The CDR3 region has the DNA TGTGCCAGCAGCTTAGACAGGATCGGACTTAACACCATATATTTT.